Included here is one TCR beta chain sequence, with context. Its antigen is not yet known. A much larger clone differs by one base, so this may be a read error. CDR3 length: 14 amino acids, cysteine to phenylalanine. The retained sequence is limited to the CDR3, 42 bases, with the frame set at the first base. The germline V gene (reference sequence) gives CDR1 as DFQATT and CDR2 as SNEGSKA. This specimen belongs to a study of breast tumors, draining lymph nodes, adjacent tissues (dated by TCRdb to about 2016). Study-wide context: In breast cancer patients, the study compared the TCR beta repertoires of tumor, adjacent nontumor tissue and axillary lymph nodes. In human breast cancer, the study set out to assess how tumor, surrounding tissue and draining lymph node repertoires relate to one another and whether T cells might be exchanged between them.

Sequenced on an Illumina HiSeq 2000. Multiplex PCR amplification was used to generate the TCR beta chain libraries. The amplified TCR beta chain products were analyzed by high-throughput sequencing. TCRdb itself trimmed the public reads at Q25 with fastp, ran MiXCR and retained productive beta chains. Under each unique CDR3 protein, matching rows form one entry showing the most common genes and DNA. The table for this sample lists approximately 210,000 distinct CDR3 sequences; about 34% of them were counted only once. Of the sample, approximately 3.3% falls within the top ten clones. The lymph node samples were taken from the axillary draining lymph nodes of breast cancer patients. General study outcomes and caveats: The study presented the conclusion that tumor T cells originate in lymph nodes as consistent with a hypothesis, not as something directly demonstrated. Tumor T-cell repertoires showed less diversity than lymph node repertoires and more diversity than nontumor tissue repertoires, and tumor T-cell repertoires showed preferential V and J gene usage. The data were judged consistent with most tumor T cells deriving from the lymph node and then expanding within tumor tissue. The similarity between tumor and nontumor tissue repertoires was significantly greater in luminal-like breast cancer than in basal-like breast cancer.

Sample: axillary lymph node tissue. The clonotype originates from a female donor with breast cancer. Some clones in this sample may be carry-over from other donors' samples. This chain is built from TRBV20-1 and TRBJ2-2; the D segment might be TRBD1 or TRBD2, since each matches 5 bases. The nucleotide sequence is given as TGCAGTGCCGACGCAGGGTTAGGGACCGGGGAGCTGCTTTTT. Its product reads: CSADAGLGTGELLF.